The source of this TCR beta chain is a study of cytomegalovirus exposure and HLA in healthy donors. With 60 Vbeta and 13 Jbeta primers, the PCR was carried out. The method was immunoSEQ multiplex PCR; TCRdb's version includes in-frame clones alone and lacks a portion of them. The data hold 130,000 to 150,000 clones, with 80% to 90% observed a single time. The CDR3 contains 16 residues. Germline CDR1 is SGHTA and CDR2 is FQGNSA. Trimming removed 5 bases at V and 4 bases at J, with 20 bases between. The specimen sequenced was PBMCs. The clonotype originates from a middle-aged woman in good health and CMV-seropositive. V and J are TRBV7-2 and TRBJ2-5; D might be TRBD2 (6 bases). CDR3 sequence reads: CASSIETGGGAETQYF. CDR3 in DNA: TGTGCCAGCAGCATTGAAACTGGGGGAGGTGCAGAGACCCAGTACTTC.